This T cell receptor beta chain was found in a study of identical twins. Study-level points and caveats: Out-of-frame TCR alpha sharing observed in monozygotic twins exceeded model estimates.

A remark on this clonotype: Antigen unknown.

One entry per CDR3 protein, called by TCRdb with MiXCR from the 5' RACE reads. The table has approximately 500,000 distinct CDR3 sequences, 20% to 30% seen once. The CDR3 is made up of 14 amino acids. V was clipped by 0 bases and J by 7 bases; unmatched bases: 8. Germline CDR1 and CDR2: DFQATT and SNEGSKA (reference sequence). The same sample was also studied in work on T cells expressing NK-cell markers.

This sequence joins TRBV20-1 and TRBJ1-2; 7 bases agree with TRBD1. Sequenced: CD4+ T cells sorted from blood. This TCR was sampled from a woman in her late teens or twenties in good health. The CDR3 spells CSARDFAGGSGYTF. The CDR3 nucleotides read TGCAGTGCTAGAGATTTCGCAGGGGGGTCTGGCTACACCTTC.